A selection of T cell receptor beta chains follows, all from one sample in a study of beta chain features in type 1 diabetes. Some clones are missing from TCRdb's copy, which holds only in-frame ones; the method was immunoSEQ multiplex PCR. The repertoire holds roughly 610,000 clones, with around 16% as singletons. Sequencing was done on a sample of naive CD4+ T cells from blood. These receptors were obtained from a young man in good health. Each CDR3 is given with its conserved first and last residue. Each record gives: J gene, D gene, clone size, V gene, CDR3 protein, CDR3 DNA. A D gene is named only where the DNA matches it firmly. Size is omitted from some rows. Given values are once, few, many or a class for expanded clones.

J: TRBJ1-4
D: -
size: -
V: TRBV4-3
CDR3: CASSQDWGNLRDLIF
DNA: TGCGCCAGCAGCCAAGATTGGGGCAATCTCAGGGACCTGATTTTT

J: TRBJ2-1
D: -
size: -
V: TRBV7-9
CDR3: CASSPIGTKDYNEQFF
DNA: TGTGCCAGCAGCCCCATTGGGACGAAAGATTACAATGAGCAGTTCTTC

J: TRBJ2-7
D: -
size: few
V: TRBV7-3
CDR3: CASSPGASYEQYF
DNA: TGTGCCAGCAGCCCCGGTGCTTCGTACGAGCAGTACTTC

J: TRBJ2-7
D: TRBD1
size: -
V: TRBV6-1
CDR3: CASRRDRLSSYEQYF
DNA: TGTGCCAGTAGAAGGGACAGGCTCTCCTCCTACGAGCAGTACTTC

J: TRBJ2-7
D: TRBD1
size: few
V: TRBV5-4
CDR3: CAEGAGGVEQYF
DNA: TGTGCCGAAGGAGCAGGGGGCGTCGAGCAGTACTTC

J: TRBJ2-7
D: TRBD2
size: -
V: TRBV5-4
CDR3: CASTLREGEQYF
DNA: TGTGCCAGCACCTTACGGGAGGGCGAGCAGTACTTC

J: TRBJ2-3
D: -
size: few
V: TRBV6-5
CDR3: CASSYSPGGTDTQYF
DNA: TGTGCCAGCAGTTACTCGCCAGGAGGCACAGATACGCAGTATTTT

J: TRBJ1-4
D: TRBD1
size: -
V: TRBV5-4
CDR3: CASSLGTGKNEKLFF
DNA: TGTGCCAGCAGCTTGGGGACAGGGAAAAATGAAAAACTGTTTTTT

J: TRBJ2-3
D: -
size: -
V: TRBV4-1
CDR3: CASSPTSLTDTQYF
DNA: TGCGCCAGCAGCCCTACTAGTCTCACAGATACGCAGTATTTT

J: TRBJ2-7
D: -
size: -
V: TRBV5-1
CDR3: CASSLEGGRSYEQYF
DNA: TGCGCCAGCAGCTTGGAAGGCGGGCGCTCCTACGAGCAGTACTTC

J: TRBJ2-4
D: TRBD2
size: -
V: TRBV2
CDR3: CASSEETSGSDIQYF
DNA: TGTGCCAGCAGTGAAGAAACTAGCGGGAGTGACATTCAGTACTTC

J: TRBJ2-2
D: TRBD2
size: few
V: TRBV5-1
CDR3: CASAPGGTTTGELFF
DNA: TGCGCCAGCGCGCCGGGGGGTACCACCACCGGGGAGCTGTTTTTT

J: TRBJ2-7
D: -
size: few
V: TRBV23-1
CDR3: CASSQWGVLAYEQYF
DNA: TGCGCCAGCAGTCAATGGGGGGTTCTCGCCTACGAGCAGTACTTC

J: TRBJ2-5
D: TRBD1
size: few
V: TRBV11-2
CDR3: CASSLFTGVETQYF
DNA: TGTGCCAGCAGCTTATTTACAGGGGTGGAGACCCAGTACTTC

J: TRBJ1-1
D: TRBD1
size: -
V: TRBV30
CDR3: CAWSVQRTGEDTEAFF
DNA: TGTGCCTGGAGTGTACAGAGGACAGGGGAGGACACTGAAGCTTTCTTT

J: TRBJ2-7
D: TRBD1
size: few
V: TRBV6-6
CDR3: CASRGTGAYEQYF
DNA: TGTGCCAGCCGAGGGACAGGGGCCTACGAGCAGTACTTC

J: TRBJ2-1
D: -
size: -
V: TRBV7-2
CDR3: CASSSRGGDSYNEQFF
DNA: TGTGCCAGCAGCTCTAGAGGGGGAGACAGCTACAATGAGCAGTTCTTC

J: TRBJ1-5
D: TRBD1
size: -
V: TRBV23-1
CDR3: CASSQSFRTGECVSQPQHF
DNA: TGCGCCAGCAGTCAATCGTTCCGGACAGGGGAGTGTGTCAGTCAGCCCCAGCATTTT

J: TRBJ2-2
D: TRBD2
size: -
V: TRBV13
CDR3: CASSLGRLAGANTGELFF
DNA: TGTGCCAGCAGCTTAGGGAGACTAGCGGGGGCGAACACCGGGGAGCTGTTTTTT

J: TRBJ1-2
D: -
size: once
V: TRBV30
CDR3: CALSSGHNYGYTF
DNA: TGTGCCTTAAGCTCGGGACACAACTATGGCTACACCTTC